Reported below is one T cell receptor (beta chain). No antigen is known for it. Germline CDR1 reads SGHAT; CDR2 reads FQNNGV. V was clipped by 1 base and J by 10 bases; unmatched bases: 14. The CDR3 runs 16 residues. Sequencing was performed with immunoSEQ multiplex PCR; in TCRdb, only in-frame clones are kept and a portion is missing. The sample has 13,000 or so clones, roughly 86% seen once. These data belong to a study of T cells in localized non-small cell lung cancer. Findings of the study overall: Heterogeneity stays possible, as sequencing covered only one tumor region.

The chain joins TRBV11-2 to TRBJ2-3, with 7 bases identical to TRBD2. The sample was peripheral blood, taken before any cancer treatment. This sequence was found in a male donor at least 60 years old with stage III lung adenocarcinoma. The CDR3 protein is CASSLGLASRGVAQYF. CDR3 coding DNA: TGTGCCAGCAGCTTAGGTCTGGCGTCCCGGGGGGTTGCGCAGTATTTT.